Sequencing of this T cell receptor (beta chain) was carried out in a study of blood T cell repertoires in COVID-19. As for the study in general: PBMCs, B-cell-depleted T cells, or T cells provided the cDNA or gDNA that made up the material.

Germline V CDR1 and CDR2: MGHDK, SYGVNS. The V gene lost 0 bases and the J gene lost 6 bases, with 15 bases spanning the gap. The CDR3 runs 15 residues. In the original workflow: Scientists estimated how many nucleated cells there were by amplifying reference gene primers. Generated by immunoSEQ multiplex PCR, the TCRdb table keeps only in-frame clones and is missing some. V and J calls and clone size are as listed in that table; D and trimming were resolved from the DNA. The table lists roughly 250,000 clones, roughly 81% of them singletons. This TCR was recovered from a middle-aged man with acute or convalescent COVID-19. The V gene is TRBV25-1, the J gene TRBJ2-7, with a tentative D call TRBD2 (7 bases). Sequenced: peripheral blood. The CDR3 DNA reads TGTGCCAGCAGTGAATATCGGGGGGCATCGGGCGAGCAGTACTTC. This gives the protein CASSEYRGASGEQYF.